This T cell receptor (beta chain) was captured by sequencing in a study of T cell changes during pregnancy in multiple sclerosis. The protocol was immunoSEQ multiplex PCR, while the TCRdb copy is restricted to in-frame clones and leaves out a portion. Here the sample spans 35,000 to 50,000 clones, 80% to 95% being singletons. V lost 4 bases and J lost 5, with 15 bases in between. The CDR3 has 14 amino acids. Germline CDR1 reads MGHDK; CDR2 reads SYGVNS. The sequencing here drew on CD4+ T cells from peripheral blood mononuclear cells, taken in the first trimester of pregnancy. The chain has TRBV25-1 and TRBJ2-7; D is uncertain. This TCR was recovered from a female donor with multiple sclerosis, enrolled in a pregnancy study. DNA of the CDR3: TGTGCCAGCAGTGGTGGGCTTCAAGTCCACGAGCAGTACTTC. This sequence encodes CASSGGLQVHEQYF.